This T cell receptor (beta chain) was captured in a study of T cells in localized non-small cell lung cancer. This CDR3 spans 17 amino acids. Germline assignment: CDR1 SGHNT and CDR2 YYREEE (reference sequence). J gave up 5 bases and V 3 bases, and 7 bases lay outside the gene matches. Generated by immunoSEQ multiplex PCR, the TCRdb table keeps only in-frame clones and is missing some. The table lists about 25,000 clones, about 90% of them singletons. This sequence was found in a male donor older than 55 with stage II squamous cell lung carcinoma. The rearrangement links TRBV5-4 to TRBJ2-5; TRBD2 matches at 16 bases. The sample here was peripheral blood, taken before any cancer treatment. The CDR3 nucleotides read TGTGCCAGCAGCTCCGGGACTAGCGGGGGGGCAGGGGAGACCCAGTACTTC. Translating gives CASSSGTSGGAGETQYF.